The entry below describes one T cell receptor (beta chain). This sample was included in a study of blood T cell repertoires in COVID-19. Turning to the study itself: Samples of COVID-19 (acute and convalescent) were obtained from the United States, Italy and Spain. Nucleic acid was either cDNA or gDNA, and it came from T cells, B-cell-depleted T cells, or PBMCs.

CDR1 and CDR2 from the germline V gene are MDHEN and SYDVKM. V was pared by 2 bases and J by 1 base, with 14 bases of the junction left unmatched. The CDR3 is 18 residues long. The authors' processing: Amplification of reference gene primers was used by the study to estimate nucleated cell counts. Profiled with immunoSEQ multiplex PCR; TCRdb holds only in-frame clones, not every one. The D gene and trimming were derived from the DNA, and the V and J assignments and clone size from that table. The sample includes a few hundred thousand clones, 84% of them seen just once. The origin of this receptor is a man in his 60s with acute or convalescent COVID-19. The chain links TRBV28 to TRBJ2-7, with 7 bases lining up with TRBD1. Input material: peripheral blood. The CDR3 DNA is TGTGCCAGCAGTTTACTATTAGGGGGCAGTGATGGGTCCTACGAGCAGTACTTC. This encodes CASSLLLGGSDGSYEQYF.